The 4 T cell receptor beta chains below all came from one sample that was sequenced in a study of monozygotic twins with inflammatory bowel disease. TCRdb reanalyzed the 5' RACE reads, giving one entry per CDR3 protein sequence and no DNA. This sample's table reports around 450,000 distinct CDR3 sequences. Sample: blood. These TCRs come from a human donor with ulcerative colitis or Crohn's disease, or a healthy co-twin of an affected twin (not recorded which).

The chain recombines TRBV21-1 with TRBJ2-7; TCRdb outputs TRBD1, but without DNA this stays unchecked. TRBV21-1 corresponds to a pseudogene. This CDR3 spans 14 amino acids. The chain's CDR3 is CASKAGRVIGEQYF.

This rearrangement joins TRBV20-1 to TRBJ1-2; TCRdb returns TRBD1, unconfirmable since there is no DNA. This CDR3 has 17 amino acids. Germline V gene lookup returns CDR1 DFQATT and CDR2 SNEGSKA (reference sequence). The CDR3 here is CSARDRTGAPPNYGYTF.

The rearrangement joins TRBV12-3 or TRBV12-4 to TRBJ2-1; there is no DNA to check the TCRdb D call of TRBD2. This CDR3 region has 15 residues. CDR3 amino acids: CASSFGTQGPNEQFF.

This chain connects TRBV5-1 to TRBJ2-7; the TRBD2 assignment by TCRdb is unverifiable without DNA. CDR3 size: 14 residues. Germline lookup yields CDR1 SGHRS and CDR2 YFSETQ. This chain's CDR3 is CASSSIGGGDEQYF.